This T cell receptor (beta chain) was sequenced in a study of human T cells and chemical hapten exposure. Looking at the study overall: Diphenylcyclopropenone was applied weekly to patients' scalps across the roughly 23-week study. Study results and caveats: Versus controls, expanded TCRs had significantly more large CDR3 similarity clusters.

Concerning this clonotype: No antigen is known for it.

CDR1 is MNHNS and CDR2 is SASEGT in the germline V gene. This CDR3 is 16 amino acids long. The V and J ends lost 0 bases and 6 bases, in that order; junction bases with no gene match: 4. For the library, individual cDNA molecules each received unique molecular identifiers. TCRdb re-called the RACE reads with MiXCR, one entry per CDR3 protein. Of fewer than 200,000 distinct CDR3 sequences in the sample, around 22% were seen once. Sample time point: patch test 1, 2 weeks after DPC sensitization. The treatment was: therapeutic diphenylcyclopropenone sensitization with weekly scalp DPC. Non-pregnant alopecia patients aged 18 to 70, suitable for DPC therapy.

The receptor's source is a woman between 45 and 60 years old with alopecia areata. Some clones in this sample may be carry-over from other donors' samples. The source material was whole blood, sampled in connection with sensitization to the hapten diphenylcyclopropenone (DPC). The rearrangement links TRBV6-1 to TRBJ2-1, with 11 bases lining up with TRBD2. DNA for the CDR3: TGTGCCAGCAGTGAAGCTCTAGCGGGAGGAAGCAATGAGCAGTTCTTC. This encodes CASSEALAGGSNEQFF.